This T cell receptor (beta chain) was observed in a study of beta chain features in type 1 diabetes. Once sorted, every population was more than 98% pure. cDNA synthesis used the whole RNA isolate, giving expressed TCRB sequences. TCRdb keeps only in-frame clones here, not all; method: immunoSEQ multiplex PCR. The sample gives 550,000 to 850,000 clones, 13% of which show up once; 0.02% to 0.025% is in the top ten. Germline values: CDR1 GTSNPN, CDR2 SVGIG (reference sequence). The CDR3 runs to 14 residues. The germline V and J ends were trimmed by 2 bases and 2 bases, with 11 bases remaining between them. Study-level results: PCR might show a preference for shorter templates, equally across patients and controls. Relative to healthy donors, patients appeared to have naive, central memory and Treg TCRB repertoires that were more similar. Moderately but significantly shorter TCRB CDR3s were found in Type 1 diabetes patients in all four CD4+ subsets. Any HLA effect on TCRB rearrangement was left unresolved by small sub-analyses.

About this clone: The antigen is undetermined.

The sequence was collected from a man in his late teens or twenties with type 1 diabetes. The chain couples TRBV30 to TRBJ2-3; no firm D call. The sequenced material came from naive CD4+ T cells from blood. This chain's CDR3 is CAWSRDSLTDTQYF. CDR3 nucleotides: TGTGCCTGGAGTAGGGATTCCCTCACAGATACGCAGTATTTT.